The following is a TCR beta chain sequence with its context. Its antigen is currently not known. Base qualities are not provided; no much larger clone lies one nucleotide away. The trial excluded patients who had a history of autoimmune disease or were on systemic immunosuppression. Peripheral blood for TCR sequencing was collected from all dose cohorts at baseline, on cycle 4 day 1, and on cycle 7 day 1. The samples were taken from a phase I, first-in-human, multicenter, open-label dose-escalation trial of ivuxolimab. The trial enrolled adults with locally advanced or metastatic head and neck squamous cell, hepatocellular, melanoma or renal cell carcinoma. Before TCR sequencing, CD4+ T cells and CD8+ T cells from peripheral blood were sorted into separate populations. The cysteine opens and the phenylalanine closes a CDR3 of 15 amino acids. The DNA shown is the 45-base CDR3, in frame from base 1. The germline V gene sets CDR1 to SGHTA and CDR2 to FQGNSA. V loses 4 bases of germline sequence and J loses 1 base, and the interval between the two ends is 13 bases.

This record comes from a study of OX40 agonist ivuxolimab in advanced cancers. Study-level background: Ivuxolimab was an agonistic, fully human IgG2 monoclonal antibody directed against OX40 (CD134), a costimulatory receptor. Patients were allowed to have had prior anti-PD-1, anti-PD-L1 or anti-CTLA-4 therapy, and more than 35% of the dose-escalation patients had been treated with checkpoint inhibitors. In the dose-escalation cohort, more than 75% of patients were male, and the mean age was approximately 64 years, with a range of 23 to 79. Partial responses were achieved by three dose-escalation patients, of whom one had hepatocellular carcinoma and two had cutaneous melanoma. The paper describes the monotherapy dose-escalation part (N of about 57 patients) of the phase I trial of ivuxolimab. Of the roughly 50 dose-escalation patients, hepatocellular carcinoma was present in about 20, melanoma in approximately 15, renal cell carcinoma in 9 and head and neck cancer in 9. Intravenous ivuxolimab was administered to patients every 2 weeks at six dose levels: 0.01, 0.1, 0.3, 1.5, 3 and 10 mg/kg. The point of sequencing TCRbeta in the periphery was to test whether ivuxolimab changed TCR sequence diversity and drove clonal T-cell expansion. Summary of the overall study and its limitations: Low levels of normalized T-cell clonal expansion were also seen in some patients who did not respond. After ivuxolimab, CD8+ T cells had more expanded clones than CD4+ T cells on average. The antigen specificity of the peripheral T cells that underwent clonal expansion was not determined. In partial responders in the 0.1-3.0 mg/kg groups, normalized peripheral clonal expansion was found to be among the lowest, especially among CD8+ T cells. At doses from 0.1 to 3.0 mg/kg, clonal expansion was seen in both CD4+ and CD8+ blood T cells between baseline and week 6.

Genomic DNA was extracted from sorted cells for sequencing of the TCRbeta CDR3 region. TCRbeta CDR3 regions were sequenced using the immunoSEQ Assay. As stored in TCRdb, this immuneACCESS dataset retains in-frame rearrangements with V and J assigned. A fraction of the clones does not appear; measured against another copy, unresolved V genes explain less than half of the discrepancy, and the remainder lacks a known reason. This sample has approximately 69,000 clones in its table, and 85% to 90% of those were observed once. Over 9.5% of the sample rests with the top ten. The chain couples TRBV7-2 to TRBJ1-1, with the identity of the D gene unclear. Sequences were derived from CD4+ or CD8+ T cells sorted from blood, sampled in a trial of the OX40 agonist ivuxolimab. The receptor's source is an adult with an advanced solid tumor such as melanoma, head and neck, liver or kidney cancer. The bases are TGTGCCAGCAGCTCATCTGGTGGGCAGAACACTGAAGCTTTCTTT. Translated, this is CASSSSGGQNTEAFF.